This entry lists 31 T cell receptor beta chains sequenced from one sample in a study of cytotoxic CD8 clonotypes in ibrutinib-treated CLL. The data were produced by immunoSEQ multiplex PCR, yet TCRdb's version contains in-frame clones alone and is incomplete. The sample includes 300,000 or so clones, 60% to 80% of them seen just once. The sequencing used PBMCs, collected after 36 months of ibrutinib treatment. Every receptor here comes from a human donor with chronic lymphocytic leukemia.

The chain recombines TRBV28 with TRBJ2-7, with 7 bases aligning to TRBD1. With 9 bases clipped from V and 3 bases from J, the junction kept 8 bases outside the gene matches. Per germline, CDR1 MDHEN and CDR2 SYDVKM. The CDR3 has 13 residues. CDR3 coding DNA: TGTGCCAGTCGGGACAGCTCTCACTACGAGCAGTACTTC. Translation: CASRDSSHYEQYF. The full variable domain, completed using reference TRBV28 and TRBJ2-7, is DVKVTQSSRYLVKRTGEKVFLECVQDMDHENMFWYRQDPGLGLRLIYFSYDVKMKEKGDIPEGYSVSREKKERFSLILESASTNQTSMYLCASRDSSHYEQYFGPGTRLTVT.

This rearrangement joins TRBV7-7 to TRBJ1-5; no clear D. V gave up 4 bases and J gave up 0 bases, with 19 bases separating them. The CDR3 has 18 residues. Per the germline V gene, CDR1 is SSHAT and CDR2 is FNYEAQ (reference sequence). The CDR3 coding sequence is TGTGCCAGCAGCTCCCTAGTGCGAGCTGACCATAGCAATCAGCCCCAGCATTTT. This encodes CASSSLVRADHSNQPQHF. Full variable domain (outside the CDR3, taken from reference TRBV7-7 and TRBJ1-5): GAGVSQSPRYKVTKRGQDVTLRCDPISSHATLYWYQQALGQGPEFLTYFNYEAQPDKSGLPSDRFSAERPEGSISTLTIQRTEQRDSAMYRCASSSLVRADHSNQPQHFGDGTRLSIL.

CDR3 loop: CASSVGTGRYNEQFF. The CDR3 DNA reads TGTGCCAGCAGCGTAGGGACAGGTCGATACAATGAGCAGTTCTTC. This chain links TRBV9 with TRBJ2-1, with 7 nucleotides matching TRBD1. Germline CDR1 reads SGDLS; CDR2 reads YYNGEE. V was clipped by 0 bases and J by 4 bases; unmatched bases: 4. The CDR3 is 15 residues long.

This clone was observed a handful of times. The chain links TRBV23-1 to TRBJ2-7; D call uncertain. TRBV23-1 is marked as an open reading frame, function uncertain. The V end was cut by 2 bases, the J end by 6 bases, with 14 bases between. The CDR3 spans 14 residues. The CDR3 DNA follows: TGCGCCAGCAGTCAAGAGATCGTGCCCCTCGAGCAGTACTTC. Translating gives CASSQEIVPLEQYF.

The chain uses TRBV7-9 and TRBJ2-5; 7 nucleotides line up with TRBD1. The V segment lost 4 bases and the J segment 5 bases; nucleotides outside the gene matches: 10. CDR3 size: 15 residues. CDR1 SEHNR and CDR2 FQNEAQ come from the germline V gene (reference sequence). Written as DNA, the CDR3 is TGTGCCAGCAGCTCTACAGGGGTCAGTTATGAGACCCAGTACTTC. It translates to CASSSTGVSYETQYF.

The rearrangement uses TRBV5-4 and TRBJ2-1; D remains ambiguous. The CDR3 has 16 residues. Germline V CDR1 and CDR2: SGHNT, YYREEE (reference sequence). Trimming pared 2 bases from V and 4 bases from J, leaving 16 bases between. CDR3 sequence (DNA): TGTGCCAGCAGCTTAGGGTGGGGAAATGCTTACAATGAGCAGTTCTTC. Translating it yields CASSLGWGNAYNEQFF.

The chain carries TRBV19 and TRBJ2-7; the match to TRBD2 covers 7 bases. The CDR3 runs 16 residues. With 1 base clipped from V and 0 bases from J, the junction kept 6 bases outside the gene matches. The V gene's germline CDR1 is LNHDA and CDR2 SQIVND (reference sequence). The CDR3 sequence is CASSIVASGGSYEQYF. For the CDR3, the DNA is TGTGCCAGTAGTATAGTTGCTAGCGGTGGCTCCTACGAGCAGTACTTC. Full variable domain (rest looked up from reference TRBV19 and TRBJ2-7): DGGITQSPKYLFRKEGQNVTLSCEQNLNHDAMYWYRQDPGQGLRLIYYSQIVNDFQKGDIAEGYSVSREKKESFPLTVTSAQKNPTAFYLCASSIVASGGSYEQYFGPGTRLTVT.

The V gene is TRBV5-4, the J gene TRBJ2-5; the match to TRBD1 covers 11 bases. CDR1 and CDR2 from the germline V gene are SGHNT and YYREEE (reference sequence). With 7 bases clipped from V and 0 bases from J, the junction kept 8 bases outside the gene matches. The CDR3 runs 16 residues. CDR3 bases: TGTGCCAGCTCTATGGGGGACAGGGGGTACCAAGAGACCCAGTACTTC. Protein product: CASSMGDRGYQETQYF.

The chain joins TRBV9 to TRBJ2-5; maybe TRBD2 (5 bases). CDR1 and CDR2 from the germline V gene are SGDLS and YYNGEE. CDR3 length: 14 amino acids. Between the trimmed V and J ends, which lost 4 bases and 5 bases, there was a span of 15 bases. The CDR3 loop is CASSPRGFSETQYF. In DNA form, the CDR3 reads TGTGCCAGCAGCCCACGGGGATTTTCTGAGACCCAGTACTTC.

This clone was counted a few times. This chain joins TRBV28 and TRBJ2-7; D is possibly TRBD2 (7 bases). From germline, CDR1 is MDHEN and CDR2 SYDVKM. This CDR3 has 15 amino acids. Trimming stripped 6 bases from V and 2 bases from J, with 17 bases between. DNA of the CDR3: TGTGCCAGCAGCCCCCAGGGGAGGGCTACCTACGAGCAGTACTTC. Translated: CASSPQGRATYEQYF.

This sequence joins TRBV9 and TRBJ1-1, with D possibly TRBD1 on 6 matching bases. V shed 4 bases and J shed 1 base, with 14 bases lying between them. The CDR3 runs to 15 residues. Germline loops: CDR1 SGDLS, CDR2 YYNGEE. CDR3 nucleotides: TGTGCCAGCAGCCGCGAGGGGGACGCGAACACTGAAGCTTTCTTT. It codes for CASSREGDANTEAFF.

This clone was observed a handful of times. The chain employs TRBV5-1 and TRBJ1-5; a possible D gene is TRBD1 (6 bases). Germline lookup yields CDR1 SGHRS and CDR2 YFSETQ. The CDR3 loop spans 13 amino acids. V was trimmed by 1 base and J by 7 bases, leaving 9 bases between them. The CDR3 spells CASSLRGAQPQHF. DNA for the CDR3: TGCGCCAGCAGCTTGAGGGGGGCCCAGCCCCAGCATTTT.

The chain recombines TRBV10-3 with TRBJ2-5, with 8 bases identical to TRBD2. J was trimmed by 5 bases and V by 8 bases; bases with no gene match: 10. CDR1 and CDR2 (germline): ENHRY, SYGVKD. This CDR3 has 14 amino acids. Written as DNA, the CDR3 is TGTGCCATCCCCCTAGCGGGTTTCGGGGAGACCCAGTACTTC. Amino acids: CAIPLAGFGETQYF.

Turning to this clone: The junction does not match germline at one end; this may be a read error. The chain couples TRBV29-1 to TRBJ2-5; 8 positions agree with TRBD1. CDR1 is SQVTM and CDR2 is ANQGSEA in the germline V gene. CDR3 size: 16 residues. The CDR3 region has the DNA TGCAGCGTGGAAGGTTACGGGACAGGTTTGGAAGAGACCCAGTACTTC. Translation gives CSVEGYGTGLEETQYF.

This chain connects TRBV7-9 to TRBJ2-1; 7 positions agree with TRBD2. CDR1 is SEHNR, CDR2 FQNEAQ, per germline (reference sequence). V trimming: 5 bases; J trimming: 7 bases; junction bases outside the gene matches: 14. The CDR3 sequence is 16 residues long. In nucleotides, the CDR3 is TGTGCCAGCAGCGCCATGACGAGCGGGGAGGGGAATGAGCAGTTCTTC. Translated: CASSAMTSGEGNEQFF. Combining the CDR3 with reference TRBV7-9 and TRBJ2-1 gives the whole variable domain DTGVSQNPRHKITKRGQNVTFRCDPISEHNRLYWYRQTLGQGPEFLTYFQNEAQLEKSRLLSDRFSAERPKGSFSTLEIQRTEQGDSAMYLCASSAMTSGEGNEQFFGPGTRLTVL.

The chain carries TRBV15 and TRBJ2-1, with D possibly matching TRBD1 (6 bases). The germline V gene has CDR1 LNHNV and CDR2 YYDKDF (reference sequence). The CDR3 consists of 14 residues. V dropped 6 bases and J dropped 0 bases, with 9 bases sitting between them. The DNA of the CDR3 is TGTGCCACCAGGCAGGGGCGCTCCTACAATGAGCAGTTCTTC. Translating it yields CATRQGRSYNEQFF.

This clone was observed at least ten times. The chain combines TRBV5-1 with TRBJ1-2; 8 bases align to TRBD1. The germline V gene encodes CDR1 SGHRS and CDR2 YFSETQ. The CDR3 spans 13 residues. Unmatched junction bases numbered 6, after V lost 5 bases and J lost 6 bases. The CDR3: CASRLDRGNGYTF. In nucleotides, the CDR3 is TGCGCCAGCAGACTTGACAGGGGTAATGGCTACACCTTC.

The gene calls are TRBV11-2 and TRBJ2-5; D unresolved. The V gene's germline CDR1 is SGHAT and CDR2 FQNNGV. The CDR3 totals 18 residues. V lost 2 bases and J 2 bases, leaving 21 bases between the germline ends. The CDR3 DNA is TGTGCCAGCAGCTTACGCCCCTCTTTGGGGTACCGACAAGAGACCCAGTACTTC. This codes for CASSLRPSLGYRQETQYF.

This clone was found a few times. This chain joins TRBV7-3 and TRBJ1-2; a weak D match, TRBD1 (5 bases). Germline CDR1 is SGHTA and CDR2 is FQGTGA. The CDR3 consists of 13 residues. The V end lost 4 bases, the J end lost 2 bases, and 8 bases lay between the germline ends. The CDR3 bases are TGTGCCAGCAGCTCCGGGGGGAACTATGGCTACACCTTC. Its protein product is CASSSGGNYGYTF.

This chain joins TRBV12-5 and TRBJ2-3; D is ambiguous. Trimming stripped 4 bases from V and 4 bases from J, with 6 bases between. The V gene's germline CDR1 is LGHNT and CDR2 FRNRAP. This CDR3 contains 12 residues. CDR3 DNA sequence: TGTGCTAGTGGTTCCCCCGCAGATACGCAGTATTTT. Translated, it gives CASGSPADTQYF. Looking up the rest from reference TRBV12-5 and TRBJ2-3 gives the full variable domain: DARVTQTPRHKVTEMGQEVTMRCQPILGHNTVFWYRQTMMQGLELLAYFRNRAPLDDSGMPKDRFSAEMPDATLATLKIQPSEPRDSAVYFCASGSPADTQYFGPGTRLTVL.

The CDR3 loop reads CASSHRGSDSPLHF. CDR3 nucleotide sequence: TGTGCCAGCAGCCACAGGGGGAGTGATTCACCCCTCCACTTT. The chain links TRBV7-2 to TRBJ1-6; 8 bases are shared with TRBD1. Trimming cost V 5 bases and J 8 bases; bases outside gene matches: 5. The CDR3 length is 14 residues. Germline CDR1 reads SGHTA; CDR2 reads FQGNSA.

The rearrangement uses TRBV2 and TRBJ2-7, with unresolved D. Trimming stripped 7 bases from V and 2 bases from J, with 6 bases between. Germline lookup yields CDR1 SNHLY and CDR2 FYNNEI. The CDR3 has 11 amino acids. CDR3 in amino acids: CASNPPYEQYF. The CDR3 DNA follows: TGTGCCAGCAATCCCCCCTACGAGCAGTACTTC. Combining the CDR3 with reference TRBV2 and TRBJ2-7 gives the whole variable domain EPEVTQTPSHQVTQMGQEVILRCVPISNHLYFYWYRQILGQKVEFLVSFYNNEISEKSEIFDDQFSVERPDGSNFTLKIRSTKLEDSAMYFCASNPPYEQYFGPGTRLTVT.

This chain connects TRBV15 to TRBJ2-5; D perhaps matches TRBD2 (6 bases). Between the trimmed V and J ends, which lost 3 bases and 6 bases, there was a span of 11 bases. The germline CDR1 and CDR2 sequences are LNHNV and YYDKDF (reference sequence). This CDR3 is 13 amino acids long. DNA for the CDR3: TGTGCCACCAGCAGCCGGAGGGAGCAGACCCAGTACTTC. Protein product: CATSSRREQTQYF.

This clone was seen a handful of times. The chain uses TRBV7-9 and TRBJ1-5; no definite D call. The CDR3 consists of 15 residues. Trimming shortened V by 5 bases and J by 6 bases, and 17 bases separated the two germline ends. In germline, CDR1 is SEHNR, CDR2 FQNEAQ (reference sequence). This CDR3 reads CASSLSAKDGQPQHF. The CDR3 DNA follows: TGTGCCAGCAGCCTATCGGCTAAAGATGGTCAGCCCCAGCATTTT.

The gene calls are TRBV5-4 and TRBJ1-4; TRBD1 might be the D (5 bases). Trimming took off 9 bases at V and 0 bases at J, with 9 bases between the two ends. The CDR3 spans 13 residues. Looked up from germline, CDR1 is SGHNT and CDR2 is YYREEE (reference sequence). The CDR3 region has the DNA TGTGCCACCGCGACAGCAACTAATGAAAAACTGTTTTTT. This encodes CATATATNEKLFF.

The rearrangement joins TRBV11-2 to TRBJ2-7; D may be TRBD1 (6 bases). CDR1 is SGHAT, CDR2 FQNNGV, per germline. The ends were cut back, 8 bases at V and 1 base at J, with 9 bases in the middle. The CDR3 has 12 residues. The CDR3, as DNA: TGTGCCAGCCGCAGGGGATCCTACGAGCAGTACTTC. It translates to CASRRGSYEQYF.

This clone occurred a few times. CDR3 coding DNA: TGTGCCAGCAGTTACGGGTCGGGGGGGACTCGCGAGCAGTACTTC. Translation gives CASSYGSGGTREQYF. The chain is built from TRBV6-5 and TRBJ2-7; 8 nucleotides align to TRBD2. The CDR3 runs 15 residues. Per germline, CDR1 MNHEY and CDR2 SVGAGI. Trimming took 2 bases from V and 6 from J; bases not matched to a gene: 9.

V usage is TRBV27 and J usage is TRBJ2-7, with no clear D. Trimming pared 4 bases from V and 3 bases from J, leaving 13 bases between. The CDR3 runs 14 residues. Germline CDR1 reads MNHEY; CDR2 reads SMNVEV (reference sequence). The CDR3 here is CASSYHGSGYEQYF. The CDR3 nucleotides read TGTGCCAGCAGTTACCACGGATCGGGCTACGAGCAGTACTTC.

This clone was found once. CDR3 loop: CAWSKNRGPNTGELFF. The CDR3 DNA is TGTGCCTGGAGTAAAAACAGGGGGCCAAACACCGGGGAGCTGTTTTTT. The V gene is TRBV30, the J gene TRBJ2-2; 9 nucleotides line up with TRBD1. Germline V gene data show CDR1 as GTSNPN and CDR2 as SVGIG (reference sequence). Trimming at V came to 2 bases and at J to 2 bases, leaving 6 bases not matched to a gene. CDR3 length: 16 residues. Based on the CDR3 plus reference TRBV30 and TRBJ2-2, the full variable domain is SQTIHQWPATLVQPVGSPLSLECTVEGTSNPNLYWYRQAAGRGLQLLFYSVGIGQISSEVPQNLSASRPQDRQFILSSKKLLLSDSGFYLCAWSKNRGPNTGELFFGEGSRLTVL.

The V and J genes are TRBV11-3 and TRBJ2-7; D not certain. The germline CDR1 and CDR2 sequences are SGHNT and YENEEA. V was cut by 2 bases and J by 3 bases, with 8 bases left in between. The CDR3 totals 13 residues. CDR3 region: CASSLSLSYEQYF. For the CDR3, the DNA is TGTGCCAGCAGCTTATCCCTTAGCTACGAGCAGTACTTC.

This clone appeared a single time. J is TRBJ2-7 and V is TRBV29-1; D gene ambiguous. The CDR3 length is 11 residues. V was shortened by 4 bases and J by 4 bases, with 8 bases between the two germline ends. Germline CDR1 is SQVTM and CDR2 is ANQGSEA. The CDR3 DNA reads as TGCAGCGTTGTTGCGGAGTACGAGCAGTACTTC. This gives the protein CSVVAEYEQYF.